The 20 T cell receptor beta chains listed next were all sequenced from one sample in a study of identical twins. MiXCR, run by TCRdb on the 5' RACE reads, gives a single entry per CDR3 protein. The table includes 420,000 or so distinct CDR3 sequences, about a fifth detected once. The sample was naive T cells sorted from blood. These receptors were taken from a man between 45 and 60 years old in good health.

Only a few counts were recorded for this clonotype. V gene TRBV29-1 combines with J gene TRBJ1-2; D is perhaps TRBD1 (5 bases). Trimming shortened V by 5 bases and J by 3 bases, and 13 bases separated the two germline ends. CDR3 length: 13 residues. Germline-derived CDR1 and CDR2 are SQVTM and ANQGSEA. CDR3 region: CSVINRKHYGYTF. The CDR3, as DNA: TGCAGCGTTATTAACAGGAAACACTATGGCTACACCTTC.

This clonotype appeared a few times. The chain joins TRBV10-3 to TRBJ2-7; D not certain. V was pared by 3 bases and J by 5 bases, with 17 bases between. The CDR3 spans 15 residues. CDR1 and CDR2 (germline): ENHRY, SYGVKD. This chain's CDR3 is CAISEGYGDRHEQYF. CDR3 sequence (DNA): TGTGCCATCAGTGAAGGTTATGGAGACCGCCACGAGCAGTACTTC.

This clonotype was recorded many times. The V call is TRBV6-5, the J call TRBJ2-6; D gene unclear. Per germline, CDR1 MNHEY and CDR2 SVGAGI. V shed 2 bases and J shed 0 bases, with 8 bases lying between them. The length of the CDR3 is 16 residues. The CDR3 region has the DNA TGTGCCAGCAGTTACCCTAGTCTCTCTGGGGCCAACGTCCTGACTTTC. Residues: CASSYPSLSGANVLTF.

This clonotype has at least ten counts. The chain is built from TRBV5-1 and TRBJ2-2, with TRBD1 as a possible D gene (5 bases). This CDR3 spans 15 amino acids. Trimming shortened V by 2 bases and J by 1 base, and 9 bases separated the two germline ends. Germline values: CDR1 SGHRS, CDR2 YFSETQ. As DNA, the CDR3 is TGCGCCAGCAGCTTCGACAGACTGAACACCGGGGAGCTGTTTTTT. Translated: CASSFDRLNTGELFF.

CDR3 sequence: CASSPTGDGTDTQYF. DNA of the CDR3: TGCGCCAGCAGCCCAACCGGGGATGGCACAGATACGCAGTATTTT. V gene TRBV5-1 combines with J gene TRBJ2-3; possible D gene TRBD2, 5 bases. V lost 4 bases to trimming and J lost 1 base, with 13 bases between them. The CDR3 has 15 residues. Germline CDR1 and CDR2: SGHRS and YFSETQ.

The CDR3 region is CASSLQGLLGGELFF. The DNA for the CDR3 is TGTGCCAGCAGCTTACAGGGGCTCCTCGGCGGGGAGCTGTTTTTT. The chain couples TRBV13 to TRBJ2-2; D perhaps matches TRBD1 (6 bases). Germline CDR1 PRHDT, CDR2 FYEKMQ (reference sequence). V lost 2 bases, J lost 7 bases, and 14 bases lay in between. The CDR3 loop spans 15 amino acids.

J is TRBJ2-7 and V is TRBV5-5; D possibly corresponds to TRBD1 (6 bases). V gave up 2 bases and J gave up 5 bases, with 17 bases separating them. Germline values: CDR1 SGHKS, CDR2 YYEKEE (reference sequence). The CDR3 is 15 amino acids. The CDR3 reads CASSLSGQPTHEQYF. DNA for the CDR3: TGTGCCAGCAGCTTATCTGGACAGCCGACCCACGAGCAGTACTTC.

This clonotype was observed a handful of times. V and J are TRBV28 and TRBJ1-4; unclear D gene. Trimming left V 5 bases short and J 12 bases short, with 7 bases between. The CDR3 is made up of 10 amino acids. CDR1 and CDR2 (germline): MDHEN, SYDVKM. The DNA for the CDR3 is TGTGCCAGCAGTCACACAGAACTGTTTTTT. Translated: CASSHTELFF.

This clonotype was detected ten times or more. The chain recombines TRBV12-3 or TRBV12-4 with TRBJ1-2, with 7 bases fitting TRBD1. There are 13 residues in the CDR3. V was clipped by 6 bases and J by 2 bases; unmatched bases: 3. The CDR3 protein is CASRPRGNYGYTF. CDR3 DNA: TGTGCCAGCAGGCCCAGGGGGAACTATGGCTACACCTTC.

This clonotype was recorded many times. The chain couples TRBV20-1 to TRBJ2-7; 9 bases fit TRBD2. Germline assignment: CDR1 DFQATT and CDR2 SNEGSKA (reference sequence). Trimming removed 6 bases from V and 4 bases from J; junction bases left unmatched: 19. The CDR3 contains 17 residues. The DNA of the CDR3 is TGCAGTGCAACCAACCCCCACAGCGGGGGGAGTTTTTACGAGCAGTACTTC. Translating it yields CSATNPHSGGSFYEQYF.

Concerning this clonotype itself: A clone one base away is much larger, so this may be a read error. No conserved phenylalanine or tryptophan ends this CDR3, so it is likely a read error. Because the CDR3's place on the DNA is in doubt, the DNA is left out and the CDR3 is given as listed by TCRdb. The chain links TRBV12-3 or TRBV12-4 to TRBJ2-1; the table's D call, TRBD1, has no DNA check behind it. The CDR3 length equals 13 residues, ends included. The chain's CDR3 is CASSLRSGEFKFL.

This clonotype showed up just a few times. This chain links TRBV6-1 with TRBJ1-6; 7 nucleotides line up with TRBD1. With V trimmed by 4 bases and J by 0 bases, 3 bases remained unmatched. The CDR3 covers 16 residues. CDR1 is MNHNS, CDR2 SASEGT, per germline. For the CDR3, the DNA is TGTGCCAGCAGTGCCTACAGGGGCTCCTATAATTCACCCCTCCACTTT. It yields the protein CASSAYRGSYNSPLHF.

V and J are TRBV2 and TRBJ2-7; no firm D call. Germline CDR1 is SNHLY and CDR2 is FYNNEI. Between the trimmed V and J ends, which lost 4 bases and 2 bases, there was a span of 12 bases. This CDR3 has 14 amino acids. CDR3 bases: TGTGCCAGCAGTGGAGAGAGAGTCGCCTACGAGCAGTACTTC. Protein: CASSGERVAYEQYF.

The sample holds a few counts of this clonotype. The chain links TRBV18 to TRBJ2-5; D could derive from TRBD1 or TRBD2 (6 bases each). V lost 3 bases and J lost 4, with 18 bases in between. The length of the CDR3 is 16 residues. CDR1 is KGHSH and CDR2 is LQKENI in the germline V gene. For the CDR3, the DNA is TGTGCCAGCTCACCGATCAGACTAGGGGGAGGAGAGACCCAGTACTTC. It yields the protein CASSPIRLGGGETQYF.

The sample holds a few counts of this clonotype. This chain joins TRBV6-5 and TRBJ2-3; 9 bases agree with TRBD2. The germline V gene has CDR1 MNHEY and CDR2 SVGAGI. Trimming removed 0 bases from V and 0 bases from J; junction bases left unmatched: 1. The CDR3 runs 16 residues. In nucleotides, the CDR3 is TGTGCCAGCAGTTACTCGACTAGCGGTAGCACAGATACGCAGTATTTT. Residues: CASSYSTSGSTDTQYF.

The rearrangement links TRBV5-5 to TRBJ2-3; a possible D gene is TRBD1 (6 bases). The CDR3 sequence is 14 residues long. Germline V CDR1 and CDR2: SGHKS, YYEKEE (reference sequence). V lost 4 bases and J lost 4, with 13 bases in between. CDR3 DNA: TGTGCCAGCAGCGTCTATACAGGGCCAGATACGCAGTATTTT. Its protein product is CASSVYTGPDTQYF.

This clonotype has only a few counts. V usage is TRBV11-2 and J usage is TRBJ2-1; 12 bases match TRBD2. Germline V gene sequence: CDR1 SGHAT, CDR2 FQNNGV. Unmatched junction bases numbered 4, after V lost 1 base and J lost 6 bases. The CDR3 sequence is 16 residues long. CDR3 protein: CASSLGTSGNFNEQFF. In DNA, the CDR3 is TGTGCCAGCAGCTTAGGGACTAGCGGGAACTTCAATGAGCAGTTCTTC. The whole variable domain, remainder taken from reference TRBV11-2 and TRBJ2-1, is EAGVAQSPRYKIIEKRQSVAFWCNPISGHATLYWYQQILGQGPKLLIQFQNNGVVDDSQLPKDRFSAERLKGVDSTLKIQPAKLEDSAVYLCASSLGTSGNFNEQFFGPGTRLTVL.

V gene TRBV9 combines with J gene TRBJ2-1; D is perhaps TRBD2 (7 bases). V lost 0 bases and J 6 bases, leaving 13 bases between the germline ends. The CDR3 extends over 15 amino acids. The germline gives CDR1 SGDLS, CDR2 YYNGEE. The CDR3 protein is CASSVAAGTPNEQFF. The CDR3 region has the DNA TGTGCCAGCAGCGTAGCAGCGGGGACACCCAATGAGCAGTTCTTC.

The rearrangement links TRBV29-1 to TRBJ2-2; TRBD1 agrees at 10 bases. Germline lookup yields CDR1 SQVTM and CDR2 ANQGSEA. With 6 bases clipped from V and 3 bases from J, the junction kept 4 bases outside the gene matches. This CDR3 is 14 amino acids long. This CDR3 is CSVRTGGHTGELFF. CDR3 nucleotide sequence: TGCAGCGTCAGGACAGGGGGTCACACCGGGGAGCTGTTTTTT.

This clonotype was seen many times. The rearrangement links TRBV28 to TRBJ2-2; a possible D gene is TRBD1 (6 bases). Germline values: CDR1 MDHEN, CDR2 SYDVKM. Trimming removed 6 bases at V and 0 bases at J, with 14 bases between. The CDR3 sequence is 16 residues long. The CDR3 nucleotides read TGTGCCAGCAGATACTTCGACAGGCCGAACACCGGGGAGCTGTTTTTT. It is translated as CASRYFDRPNTGELFF.